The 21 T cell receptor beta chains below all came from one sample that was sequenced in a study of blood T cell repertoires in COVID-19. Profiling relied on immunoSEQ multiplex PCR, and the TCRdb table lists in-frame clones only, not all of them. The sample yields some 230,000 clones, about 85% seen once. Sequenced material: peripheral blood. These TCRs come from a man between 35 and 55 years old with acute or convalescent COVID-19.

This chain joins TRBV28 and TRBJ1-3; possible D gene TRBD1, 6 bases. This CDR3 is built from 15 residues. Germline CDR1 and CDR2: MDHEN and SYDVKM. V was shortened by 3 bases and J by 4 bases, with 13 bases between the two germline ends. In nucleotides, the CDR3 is TGTGCCAGCAGTTTCCCAGGGGTTCGGGGAAACACCATATATTTT. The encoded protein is CASSFPGVRGNTIYF.

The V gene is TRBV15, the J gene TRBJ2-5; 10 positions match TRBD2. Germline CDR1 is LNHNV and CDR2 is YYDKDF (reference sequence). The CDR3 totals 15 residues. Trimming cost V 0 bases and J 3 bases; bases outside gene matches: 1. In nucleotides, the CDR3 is TGTGCCACCAGCAGAGATCTAGCGGGGGAAGAGACCCAGTACTTC. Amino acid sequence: CATSRDLAGEETQYF.

Here the CDR3 reads CASSQGGSREQYF. DNA for the CDR3: TGCGCCAGCAGCCAAGGAGGGTCGAGGGAGCAGTACTTC. J is TRBJ2-7 and V is TRBV4-1; D may be TRBD2 (5 bases). The CDR3 runs 13 residues. Trimming removed 1 base at V and 7 bases at J, with 11 bases between. The germline gives CDR1 MGHRA, CDR2 YSYEKL.

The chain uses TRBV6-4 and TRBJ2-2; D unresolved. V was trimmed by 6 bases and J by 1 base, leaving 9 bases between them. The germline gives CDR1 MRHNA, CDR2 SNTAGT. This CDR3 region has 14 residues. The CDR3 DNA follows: TGTGCCAGCAGCCTATCTGGGAACACCGGGGAGCTGTTTTTT. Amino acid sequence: CASSLSGNTGELFF.

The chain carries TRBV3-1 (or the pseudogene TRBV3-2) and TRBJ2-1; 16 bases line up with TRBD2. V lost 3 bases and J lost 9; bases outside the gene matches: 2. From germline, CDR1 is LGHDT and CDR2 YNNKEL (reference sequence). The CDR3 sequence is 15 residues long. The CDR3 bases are TGTGCCAGCAGCCAGGGGACTAGCGGGGGGGGTGAGCAGTTCTTC. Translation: CASSQGTSGGGEQFF.

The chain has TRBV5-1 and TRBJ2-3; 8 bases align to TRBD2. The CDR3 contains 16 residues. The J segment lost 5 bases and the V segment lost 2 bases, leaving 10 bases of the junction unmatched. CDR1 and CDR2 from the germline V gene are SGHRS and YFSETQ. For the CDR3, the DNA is TGCGCCAGCAGCTTTTTGGGGGCCCGGGGGGGAGATACGCAGTATTTT. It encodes CASSFLGARGGDTQYF. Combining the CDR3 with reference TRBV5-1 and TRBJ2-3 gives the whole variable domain KAGVTQTPRYLIKTRGQQVTLSCSPISGHRSVSWYQQTPGQGLQFLFEYFSETQRNKGNFPGRFSGRQFSNSRSEMNVSTLELGDSALYLCASSFLGARGGDTQYFGPGTRLTVL.

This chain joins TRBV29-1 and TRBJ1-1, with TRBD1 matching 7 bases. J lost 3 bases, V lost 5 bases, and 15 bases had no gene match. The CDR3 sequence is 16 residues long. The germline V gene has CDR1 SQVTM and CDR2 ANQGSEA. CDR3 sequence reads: CSVNLRPLQGHTEAFF. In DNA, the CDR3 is TGCAGCGTTAACCTGAGACCTTTACAGGGGCACACTGAAGCTTTCTTT.

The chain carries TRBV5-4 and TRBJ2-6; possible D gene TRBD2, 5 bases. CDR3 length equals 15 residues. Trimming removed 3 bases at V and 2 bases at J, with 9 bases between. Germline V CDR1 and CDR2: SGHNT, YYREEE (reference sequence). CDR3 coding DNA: TGTGCCAGCAGCTCGCCCGGGGCTGGGGCCAACGTCCTGACTTTC. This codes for CASSSPGAGANVLTF. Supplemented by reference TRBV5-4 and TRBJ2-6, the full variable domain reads ETGVTQSPTHLIKTRGQQVTLRCSSQSGHNTVSWYQQALGQGPQFIFQYYREEENGRGNFPPRFSGLQFPNYSSELNVNALELDDSALYLCASSSPGAGANVLTFGAGSRLTVL.

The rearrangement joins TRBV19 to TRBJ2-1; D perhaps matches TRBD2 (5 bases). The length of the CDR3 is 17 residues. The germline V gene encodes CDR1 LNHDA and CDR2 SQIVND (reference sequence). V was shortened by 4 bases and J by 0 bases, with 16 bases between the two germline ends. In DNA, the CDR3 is TGTGCCAGTAGTACATATTCCGGGATTAGCTCCTACAATGAGCAGTTCTTC. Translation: CASSTYSGISSYNEQFF.

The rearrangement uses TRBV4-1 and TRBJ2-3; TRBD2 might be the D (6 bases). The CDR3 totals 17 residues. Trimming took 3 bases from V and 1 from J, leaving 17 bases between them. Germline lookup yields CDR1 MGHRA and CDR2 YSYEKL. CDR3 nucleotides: TGCGCCAGCAGCCAGATATATGCGGGGCTAGGCACAGATACGCAGTATTTT. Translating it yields CASSQIYAGLGTDTQYF.

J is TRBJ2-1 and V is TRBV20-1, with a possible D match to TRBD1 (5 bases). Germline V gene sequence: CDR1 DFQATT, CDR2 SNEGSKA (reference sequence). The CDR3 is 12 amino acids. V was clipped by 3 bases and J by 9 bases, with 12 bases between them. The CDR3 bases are TGCAGTGCTAGTAGCCAGGGTAGTGAGCAGTTCTTC. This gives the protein CSASSQGSEQFF.

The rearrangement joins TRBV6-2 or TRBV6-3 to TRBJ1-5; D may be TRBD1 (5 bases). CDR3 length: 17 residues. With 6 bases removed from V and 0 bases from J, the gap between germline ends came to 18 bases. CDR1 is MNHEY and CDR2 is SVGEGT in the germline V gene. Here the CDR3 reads CASSPFEQAYSNQPQHF. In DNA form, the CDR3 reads TGTGCCAGCAGCCCCTTCGAACAGGCGTATAGCAATCAGCCCCAGCATTTT.

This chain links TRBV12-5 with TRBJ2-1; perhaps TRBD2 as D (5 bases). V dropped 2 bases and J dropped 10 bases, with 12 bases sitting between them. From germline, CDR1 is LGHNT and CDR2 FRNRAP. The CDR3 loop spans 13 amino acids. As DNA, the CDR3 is TGTGCTAGTGGTTTGTTTTTCGGAGGCGAGCAGTTCTTC. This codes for CASGLFFGGEQFF. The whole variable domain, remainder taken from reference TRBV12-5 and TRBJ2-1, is DARVTQTPRHKVTEMGQEVTMRCQPILGHNTVFWYRQTMMQGLELLAYFRNRAPLDDSGMPKDRFSAEMPDATLATLKIQPSEPRDSAVYFCASGLFFGGEQFFGPGTRLTVL.

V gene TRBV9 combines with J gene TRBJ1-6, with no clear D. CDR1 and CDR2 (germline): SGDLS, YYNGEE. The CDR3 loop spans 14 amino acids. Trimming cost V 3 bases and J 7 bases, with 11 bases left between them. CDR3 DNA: TGTGCCAGCAGCGGACTCGCTCCCAATTCACCCCTCCACTTT. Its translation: CASSGLAPNSPLHF.

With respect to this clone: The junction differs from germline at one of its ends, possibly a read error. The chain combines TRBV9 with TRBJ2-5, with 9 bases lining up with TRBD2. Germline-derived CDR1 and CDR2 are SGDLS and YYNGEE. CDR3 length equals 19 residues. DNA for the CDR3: TGTGCCAGCCGCGTCGCGGGGGGCGGCGGCGGGGGGGTAGAAGAGACCCAGTACTTC. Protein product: CASRVAGGGGGGVEETQYF.

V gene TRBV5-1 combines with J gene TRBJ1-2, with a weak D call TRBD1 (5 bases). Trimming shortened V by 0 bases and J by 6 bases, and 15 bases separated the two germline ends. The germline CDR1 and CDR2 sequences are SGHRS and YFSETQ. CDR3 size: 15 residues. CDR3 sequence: CASSLGVGGYNGYTF. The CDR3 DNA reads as TGCGCCAGCAGCTTGGGTGTCGGGGGGTACAATGGCTACACCTTC.

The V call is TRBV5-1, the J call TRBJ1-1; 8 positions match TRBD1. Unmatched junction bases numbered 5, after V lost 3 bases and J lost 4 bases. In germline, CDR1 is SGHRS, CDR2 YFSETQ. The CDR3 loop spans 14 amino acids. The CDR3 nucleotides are TGCGCCAGCAGCTCACTGGGACAGGTCACTGAAGCTTTCTTT. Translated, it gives CASSSLGQVTEAFF.

The DNA for the CDR3 is TGTGCCAGTAGTATTTCGGGTTCCCCGTCAGTCGCTTTCTTT. This encodes CASSISGSPSVAFF. This chain joins TRBV19 and TRBJ1-1; unclear D gene. With 3 bases removed from V and 11 bases from J, the gap between germline ends came to 19 bases. CDR3 length: 14 residues. Germline V gene data show CDR1 as LNHDA and CDR2 as SQIVND (reference sequence).

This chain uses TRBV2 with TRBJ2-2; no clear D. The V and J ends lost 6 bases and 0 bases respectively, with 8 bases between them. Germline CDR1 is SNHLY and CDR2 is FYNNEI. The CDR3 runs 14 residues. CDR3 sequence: CASRRAPNTGELFF. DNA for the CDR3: TGTGCCAGCAGGCGAGCCCCGAACACCGGGGAGCTGTTTTTT.

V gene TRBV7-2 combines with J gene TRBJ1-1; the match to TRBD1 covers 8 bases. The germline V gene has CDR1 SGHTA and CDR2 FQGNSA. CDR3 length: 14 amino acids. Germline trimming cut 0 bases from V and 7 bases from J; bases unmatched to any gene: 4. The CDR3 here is CASSLAGTGGEAFF. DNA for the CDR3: TGTGCCAGCAGCTTAGCCGGGACAGGAGGTGAAGCTTTCTTT.

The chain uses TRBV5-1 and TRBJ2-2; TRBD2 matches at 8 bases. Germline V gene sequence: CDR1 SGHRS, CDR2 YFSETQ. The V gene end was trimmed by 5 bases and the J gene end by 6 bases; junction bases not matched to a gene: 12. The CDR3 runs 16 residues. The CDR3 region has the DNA TGCGCCAGCAGTGCTAATGGACTAGCCGTTCCCGGGGAGCTGTTTTTT. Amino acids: CASSANGLAVPGELFF. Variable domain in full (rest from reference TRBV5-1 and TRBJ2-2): KAGVTQTPRYLIKTRGQQVTLSCSPISGHRSVSWYQQTPGQGLQFLFEYFSETQRNKGNFPGRFSGRQFSNSRSEMNVSTLELGDSALYLCASSANGLAVPGELFFGEGSRLTVL.